This paragraph reports one TCR beta chain. The antigen it recognizes is unknown. Base qualities are missing; no much larger clone stands one base away. These data originate in a study of shared clonotypes between healthy human individuals (TCRdb year 2020). Context from the whole study: The cohort comprised a couple of women and a few men aged 18 to 49 years. To increase sequencing depth and limit assay-specific biases, TCR repertoire library preparation and sequencing were carried out by different laboratories using diverse techniques. For each donor, CD4 naive and CD4 memory were each given three plates, CD8 naive was given two plates, and CD8 memory was given one plate. To estimate repertoire size and how much clonotypes are shared between individuals, the study performed deep sequencing of blood TCR repertoires from a few healthy adults. Leukapheresis yielded between about 0.94 and 8.9 billion PBMCs per donor.

Using the deep immunoSEQ assay, TCR CDR3 regions were amplified from genomic DNA by multiplex PCR. For each cell subset, the extracted genomic DNA was distributed evenly across all wells of several immunoSEQ 96-well plates, and each plate served as one replicate. Each replicate PCR for sorted subsets received approximately 220 ng genomic DNA, equal to tens of thousands of T cell genomes. Purified libraries were quantified with a Qubit 3.0 fluorometer, sized on a Bioanalyzer 2100, and re-quantified with the KAPA Library Quantification kit. Every immunoSEQ 96-well plate was sequenced on a dedicated single-read 150-cycle Illumina NextSeq 550 flow cell. Regarding the original processing steps: Because the immunoSEQ output held only junctional sequences and lacked quality scores, the filtering could not match the filtering applied to full-length reads. To assign V/J genes and CDR3, sequences were annotated using PyIR, a Python wrapper for IgBLAST v1.9, with IMGT germline references. Reads with weak V/J assignments (E-value above 1e-6), missing CDR3, stop codons, out-of-frame junctions, or ambiguous translated residues were removed. V3J clonotypes were defined by identical inferred V gene, J gene, and CDR3 amino acid sequence. Percentage overlap between repertoires was calculated by dividing the number of shared unique clonotypes by the size of the smaller repertoire. Richness of each repertoire was evaluated using RTK rarefaction, the Chao1 estimator, and Recon v2.1 estimates of unobserved clonotypes. Generation probabilities for all TCRbeta clonotypes obtained by the gDNA method from a handful of donors were computed using OLGA. Imported from immuneACCESS, the table was reduced by TCRdb to in-frame sequences with V and J called. These copies leave out some clones; in studies compared against another copy, an unresolved V gene accounts for under half, and the cause of the remainder is not known. V, J and clone size are those of that table, while D and trimming were read from the DNA. This sample lists under 1,100,000 clones; approximately 70% were detected once. The leading ten clones occupy about 1.5% of the sample.

The CDR3 spans 17 residues, from the cysteine through the phenylalanine. Only the CDR3 portion is preserved as DNA: 51 bases, with reading frame beginning at the first base. V loses 2 bases at its end and J loses 5 bases; junction bases beyond the gene matches: 14. According to the germline V gene, CDR1 reads SGHDN and CDR2 reads FVKESK. The paper's findings and limits, for the study overall: Based on pairwise subsampling, the degree of clonotype sharing among donors was expected to be affected by sequencing depth. Even with the large sequencing depth, rarefaction of the sorted-subset datasets indicated that sequencing was incomplete. The genetic and exposure-history diversity represented was limited by the small number of donors. Clonotypes shared by all four sorted-subset donors showed higher generation probabilities than non-shared clonotypes. Naive subsets generally had larger estimated clonotype richness than memory subsets did. Approximately 5% of naive CD4, 3% to 3.5% of naive CD8, approximately 2% of memory CD4, and about 0.4% of memory CD8 clonotypes were shared across a few donors. Sampling was limited to blood, and TCR repertoires in tissue likely differ from TCR repertoires in blood.

The donors were healthy, HIV-negative adults who had no recently reported acute infections or vaccinations. All donors were Caucasian adults living in Nashville, Tennessee, USA. CD4+ T cells were enriched by magnetic negative selection; naive cells were then positively selected on CD45RA, and the negative fraction formed the memory subset. After blood collection by leukapheresis, PBMCs were isolated using Ficoll-Histopaque density gradient centrifugation and then cryopreserved in the vapor phase of liquid nitrogen. Analytical flow cytometry was used to check the purity and quantity of each magnetically sorted T cell population. Each sorted fraction had its genomic DNA isolated and then quantified by UV absorbance on a Nanodrop 2000c.

The source material was memory CD4+ T cells sorted from blood. The sample's cell subset or site, from its label and the paper: CD45RA-negative fraction. The TCR sequence derives from a man between 18 and 29 years old in good health. The chain couples TRBV14 to TRBJ2-5, with TRBD1 matching 7 junction bases. The nucleotide sequence reads TGTGCCAGCAGCCAACGGGTAACTAGGGGGCTCAGGGAGACCCAGTACTTC. It is translated as CASSQRVTRGLRETQYF.